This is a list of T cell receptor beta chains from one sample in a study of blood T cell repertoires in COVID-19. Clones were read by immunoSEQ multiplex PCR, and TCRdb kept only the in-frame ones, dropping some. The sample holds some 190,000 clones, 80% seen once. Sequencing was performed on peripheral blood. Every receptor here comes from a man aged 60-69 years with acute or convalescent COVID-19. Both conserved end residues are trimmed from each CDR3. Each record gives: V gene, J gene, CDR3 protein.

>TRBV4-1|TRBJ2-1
ASSLGLAPYNEQF
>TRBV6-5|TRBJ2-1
ASSSRTTREQF
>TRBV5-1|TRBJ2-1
ASSYRTGALYNEQF
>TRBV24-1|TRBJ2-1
ATSLGGGDNEQF
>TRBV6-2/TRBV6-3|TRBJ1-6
ASSYRGATGSSYNSPLH
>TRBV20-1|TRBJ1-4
SASPTKEKLF
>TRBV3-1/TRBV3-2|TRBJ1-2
ASSHDRANYGYT
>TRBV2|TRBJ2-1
ASGARLAGPYNEQF
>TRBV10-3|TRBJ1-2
AISDPPPGQLYGYT
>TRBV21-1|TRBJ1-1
ASPKGQSGQGLNTEAF
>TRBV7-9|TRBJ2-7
ASSDPSGSGYEQY
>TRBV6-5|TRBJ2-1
ASKGLATYNEQF
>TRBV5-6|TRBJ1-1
ASSLPGGYTEAF